The entry that follows covers one TCR beta chain sequence. Its antigen is unidentified. TCRdb's table, derived via immunoSEQ multiplex PCR, lists solely in-frame clones and lacks some. The table shows 150,000 to 190,000 clones, with around nine tenths occurring only once. The sample originates from a study of T cell responses to AZD1222 COVID-19 vaccine. General study points: Reportedly, close to half of spike-specific TCRs are directed against unmutated variant regions. A rise in Spike-specific TCR breadth and depth followed two AZD1222 doses. Donors, mostly white British, included more females; clonal diversity was possibly underestimated.

Pooling of second doses given at about 4 or about 12 weeks was done. The TCR sequence derives from an adult who received the AZD1222 COVID-19 vaccine. The sequenced sample was peripheral blood, obtained 28 days after the second AZD1222 dose.

In DNA, the CDR3 is TGTGCCAGCAGTTTATCACTAAGCTCCTACGAGCAGTACTTC. Its protein is CASSLSLSSYEQYF. The rearrangement joins TRBV27 to TRBJ2-7; D is uncertain. Germline CDR1 MNHEY, CDR2 SMNVEV (reference sequence). V gave up 0 bases and J gave up 0 bases, with 6 bases separating them. CDR3 length: 14 amino acids.